The rows below give T cell receptor beta chains drawn from one sample of a study of blood T cell repertoires in COVID-19. Profiled with immunoSEQ multiplex PCR; TCRdb holds only in-frame clones, not every one. This table holds 120,000 or so clones, about 79% found once. The sample taken for sequencing was peripheral blood. These receptors came from a woman in her forties or fifties with acute or convalescent COVID-19. The CDR3 runs from the conserved cysteine through the conserved F or W. The order of the fields is CDR3 protein, CDR3 DNA, clone size, J gene, D gene, V gene. A D gene is named only where the DNA matches it firmly. Not all rows give a size; the values are once, few, many and, for expanded clones, a class.

CDR3 protein: CASSLAPGLYNEQFF
CDR3 DNA: TGTGCCAGCAGCTTAGCCCCGGGACTATACAATGAGCAGTTCTTC
clone size: NA
J gene: TRBJ2-1
D gene: TRBD2
V gene: TRBV7-2

CDR3 protein: CASSLVALSEKLFF
CDR3 DNA: TGCGCCAGCAGCTTGGTGGCCTTATCCGAAAAACTGTTTTTT
clone size: NA
J gene: TRBJ1-4
D gene: NA
V gene: TRBV4-1

CDR3 protein: CASSSQGAKDEQFF
CDR3 DNA: TGTGCCAGCAGCTCACAGGGGGCTAAGGATGAGCAGTTCTTC
clone size: NA
J gene: TRBJ2-1
D gene: TRBD1
V gene: TRBV11-2

CDR3 protein: CASSQVAAGGQETQYF
CDR3 DNA: TGTGCCAGCAGCCAAGTTGCAGCGGGGGGTCAAGAGACCCAGTACTTC
clone size: few
J gene: TRBJ2-5
D gene: TRBD2
V gene: TRBV3-1/TRBV3-2

CDR3 protein: CASSLLQGASDTQYF
CDR3 DNA: TGCGCCAGCAGCTTGTTACAGGGGGCATCGGATACGCAGTATTTT
clone size: NA
J gene: TRBJ2-3
D gene: TRBD1
V gene: TRBV5-1

CDR3 protein: CASSPRQRPRLTYNEQFF
CDR3 DNA: TGTGCCAGCAGCCCAAGACAGAGACCGAGGCTGACCTACAATGAGCAGTTCTTC
clone size: NA
J gene: TRBJ2-1
D gene: NA
V gene: TRBV7-9

CDR3 protein: CASSLEWGRELFF
CDR3 DNA: TGCGCCAGCAGCTTGGAGTGGGGCCGGGAGCTGTTTTTT
clone size: NA
J gene: TRBJ2-2
D gene: NA
V gene: TRBV5-1

CDR3 protein: CASGPGTSSYNEQFF
CDR3 DNA: TGTGCTAGTGGGCCCGGGACTTCCTCCTACAATGAGCAGTTCTTC
clone size: NA
J gene: TRBJ2-1
D gene: NA
V gene: TRBV12-5

CDR3 protein: CATSDDRGAPYEQYF
CDR3 DNA: TGTGCCACCAGTGATGACAGGGGAGCCCCTTACGAGCAGTACTTC
clone size: NA
J gene: TRBJ2-7
D gene: TRBD1
V gene: TRBV24-1

CDR3 protein: CASSPPGQGTQPQHF
CDR3 DNA: TGTGCCAGCTCACCACCGGGACAGGGCACTCAGCCCCAGCATTTT
clone size: NA
J gene: TRBJ1-5
D gene: TRBD1
V gene: TRBV18

CDR3 protein: CASSPDTLNSPLHF
CDR3 DNA: TGTGCCAGCAGCCCGGACACCCTAAATTCACCCCTCCACTTT
clone size: few
J gene: TRBJ1-6
D gene: NA
V gene: TRBV3-1/TRBV3-2

CDR3 protein: CASSGDRGHGDEKLFF
CDR3 DNA: TGTGCCAGCAGCGGGGACAGGGGGCATGGGGATGAAAAACTGTTTTTT
clone size: NA
J gene: TRBJ1-4
D gene: TRBD1
V gene: TRBV25-1

CDR3 protein: CASSAGTTIYGYTF
CDR3 DNA: TGTGCCAGCAGTGCGGGAACTACCATCTATGGCTACACCTTC
clone size: once
J gene: TRBJ1-2
D gene: NA
V gene: TRBV9

CDR3 protein: CSVEGTGGTF
CDR3 DNA: TGCAGCGTTGAGGGGACAGGGGGAACCTTC
clone size: NA
J gene: TRBJ1-2
D gene: TRBD1
V gene: TRBV29-1

CDR3 protein: CATSDSGAPGHYEQYF
CDR3 DNA: TGTGCCACCAGTGATTCAGGGGCCCCCGGCCACTACGAGCAGTACTTC
clone size: NA
J gene: TRBJ2-7
D gene: NA
V gene: TRBV24-1